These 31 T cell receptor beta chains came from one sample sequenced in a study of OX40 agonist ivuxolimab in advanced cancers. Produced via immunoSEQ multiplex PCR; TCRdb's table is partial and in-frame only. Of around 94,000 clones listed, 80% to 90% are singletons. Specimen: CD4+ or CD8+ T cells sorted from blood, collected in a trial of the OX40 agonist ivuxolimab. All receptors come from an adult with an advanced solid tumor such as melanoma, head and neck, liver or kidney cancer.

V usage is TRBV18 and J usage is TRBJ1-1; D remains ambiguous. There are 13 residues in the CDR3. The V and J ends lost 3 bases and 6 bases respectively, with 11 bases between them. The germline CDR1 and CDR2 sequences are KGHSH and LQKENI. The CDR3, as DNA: TGTGCCAGCTCACCTGGGTCGACGGCTGAAGCTTTCTTT. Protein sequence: CASSPGSTAEAFF.

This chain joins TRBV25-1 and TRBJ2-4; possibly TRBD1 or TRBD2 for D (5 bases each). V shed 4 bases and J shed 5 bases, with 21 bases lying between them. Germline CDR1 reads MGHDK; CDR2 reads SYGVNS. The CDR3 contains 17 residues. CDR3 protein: CASSVGPGSSGENIQYF. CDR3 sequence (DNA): TGTGCCAGCAGTGTGGGACCGGGGTCTTCCGGGGAAAACATTCAGTACTTC.

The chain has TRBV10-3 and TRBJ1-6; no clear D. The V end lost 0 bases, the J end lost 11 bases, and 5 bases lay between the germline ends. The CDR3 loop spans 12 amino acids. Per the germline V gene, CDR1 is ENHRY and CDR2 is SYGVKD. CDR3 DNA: TGTGCCATCAGTGAGTCGAGGGCACCCCTCCACTTT. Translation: CAISESRAPLHF.

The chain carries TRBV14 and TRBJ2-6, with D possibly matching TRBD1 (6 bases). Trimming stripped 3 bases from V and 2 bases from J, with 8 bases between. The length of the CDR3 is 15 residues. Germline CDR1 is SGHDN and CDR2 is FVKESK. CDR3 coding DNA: TGTGCCAGCAGCCATTACAGGGCTGGGGCCAACGTCCTGACTTTC. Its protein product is CASSHYRAGANVLTF.

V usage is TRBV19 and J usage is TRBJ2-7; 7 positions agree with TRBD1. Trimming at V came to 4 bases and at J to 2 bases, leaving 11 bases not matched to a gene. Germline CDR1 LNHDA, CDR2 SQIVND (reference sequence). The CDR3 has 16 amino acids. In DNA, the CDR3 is TGTGCCAGTAGTAACCGGACAGGCCTGGGGCCCTACGAGCAGTACTTC. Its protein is CASSNRTGLGPYEQYF. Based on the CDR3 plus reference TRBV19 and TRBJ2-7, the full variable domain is DGGITQSPKYLFRKEGQNVTLSCEQNLNHDAMYWYRQDPGQGLRLIYYSQIVNDFQKGDIAEGYSVSREKKESFPLTVTSAQKNPTAFYLCASSNRTGLGPYEQYFGPGTRLTVT.

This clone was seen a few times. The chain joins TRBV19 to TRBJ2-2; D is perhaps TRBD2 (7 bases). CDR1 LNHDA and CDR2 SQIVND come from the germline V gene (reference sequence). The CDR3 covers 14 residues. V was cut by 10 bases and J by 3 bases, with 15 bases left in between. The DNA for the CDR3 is TGTGCCACCAAGGGGGGGGCCTACACCGGGGAGCTGTTTTTT. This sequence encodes CATKGGAYTGELFF.

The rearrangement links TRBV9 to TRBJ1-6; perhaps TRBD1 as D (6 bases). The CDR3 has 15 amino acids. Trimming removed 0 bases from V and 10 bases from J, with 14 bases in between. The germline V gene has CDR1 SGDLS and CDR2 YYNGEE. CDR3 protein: CASSVGTASGSPLHF. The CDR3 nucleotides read TGTGCCAGCAGCGTAGGGACAGCTTCGGGGTCACCCCTCCACTTT. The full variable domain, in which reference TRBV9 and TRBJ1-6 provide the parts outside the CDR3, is DSGVTQTPKHLITATGQRVTLRCSPRSGDLSVYWYQQSLDQGLQFLIQYYNGEERAKGNILERFSAQQFPDLHSELNLSSLELGDSALYFCASSVGTASGSPLHFGNGTRLTVT.

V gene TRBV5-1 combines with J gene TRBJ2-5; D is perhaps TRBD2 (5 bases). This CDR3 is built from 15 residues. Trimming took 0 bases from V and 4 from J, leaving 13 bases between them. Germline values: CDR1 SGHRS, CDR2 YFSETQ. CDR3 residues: CASSLARGSGETQYF. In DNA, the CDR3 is TGCGCCAGCAGCTTGGCAAGAGGGTCGGGAGAGACCCAGTACTTC.

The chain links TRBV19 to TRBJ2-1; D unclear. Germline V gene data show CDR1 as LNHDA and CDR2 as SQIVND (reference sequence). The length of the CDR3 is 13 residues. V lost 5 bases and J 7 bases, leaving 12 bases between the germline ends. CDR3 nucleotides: TGTGCCAGTAGTTCAAACCTCCGAAATGAGCAGTTCTTC. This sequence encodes CASSSNLRNEQFF. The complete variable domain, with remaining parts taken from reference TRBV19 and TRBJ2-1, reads DGGITQSPKYLFRKEGQNVTLSCEQNLNHDAMYWYRQDPGQGLRLIYYSQIVNDFQKGDIAEGYSVSREKKESFPLTVTSAQKNPTAFYLCASSSNLRNEQFFGPGTRLTVL.

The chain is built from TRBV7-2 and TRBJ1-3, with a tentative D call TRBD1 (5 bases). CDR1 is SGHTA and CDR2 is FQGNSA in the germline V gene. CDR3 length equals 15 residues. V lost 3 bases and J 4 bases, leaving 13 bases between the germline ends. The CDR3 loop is CASSFRLRGGNTIYF. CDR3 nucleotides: TGTGCCAGCAGCTTTCGACTCCGGGGGGGAAACACCATATATTTT.

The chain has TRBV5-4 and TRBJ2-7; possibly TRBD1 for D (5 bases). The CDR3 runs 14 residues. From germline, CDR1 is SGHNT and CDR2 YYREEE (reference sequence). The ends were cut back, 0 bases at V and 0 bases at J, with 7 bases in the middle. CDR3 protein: CASSLVDSSYEQYF. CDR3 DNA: TGTGCCAGCAGCTTGGTCGACAGCTCCTACGAGCAGTACTTC.

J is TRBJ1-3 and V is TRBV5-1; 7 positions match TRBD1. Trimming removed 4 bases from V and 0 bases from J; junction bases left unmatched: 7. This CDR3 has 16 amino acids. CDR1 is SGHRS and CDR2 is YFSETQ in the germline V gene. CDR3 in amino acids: CASSLSGQFSGNTIYF. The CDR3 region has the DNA TGCGCCAGCAGCCTTTCGGGACAGTTCTCTGGAAACACCATATATTTT.

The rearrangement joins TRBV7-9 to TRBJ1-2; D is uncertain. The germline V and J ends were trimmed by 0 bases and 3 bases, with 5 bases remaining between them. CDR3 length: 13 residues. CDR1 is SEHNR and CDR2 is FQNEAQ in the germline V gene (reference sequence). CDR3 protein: CASSLAAHYGYTF. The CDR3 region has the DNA TGTGCCAGCAGCTTAGCGGCTCACTATGGCTACACCTTC. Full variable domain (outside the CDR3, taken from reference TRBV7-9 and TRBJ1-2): DTGVSQNPRHKITKRGQNVTFRCDPISEHNRLYWYRQTLGQGPEFLTYFQNEAQLEKSRLLSDRFSAERPKGSFSTLEIQRTEQGDSAMYLCASSLAAHYGYTFGSGTRLTVV.

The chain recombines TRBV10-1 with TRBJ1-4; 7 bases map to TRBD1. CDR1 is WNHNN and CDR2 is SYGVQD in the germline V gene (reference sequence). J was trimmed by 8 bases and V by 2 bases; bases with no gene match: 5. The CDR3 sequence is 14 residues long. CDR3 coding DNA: TGCGCCAGCAGTGAGGCCGACAGGGACGAAAAACTGTTTTTT. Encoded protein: CASSEADRDEKLFF.

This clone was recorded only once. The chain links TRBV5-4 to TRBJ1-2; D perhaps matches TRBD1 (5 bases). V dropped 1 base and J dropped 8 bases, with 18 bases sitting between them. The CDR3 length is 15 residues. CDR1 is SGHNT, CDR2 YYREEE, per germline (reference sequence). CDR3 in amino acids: CASSLSRQGGTGYTF. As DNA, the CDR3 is TGTGCCAGCAGCTTGTCCCGCCAGGGTGGGACCGGCTACACCTTC.

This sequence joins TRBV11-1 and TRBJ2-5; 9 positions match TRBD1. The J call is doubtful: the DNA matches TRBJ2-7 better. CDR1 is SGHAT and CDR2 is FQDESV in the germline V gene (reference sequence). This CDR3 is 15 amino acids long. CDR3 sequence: CASSLADRGLYEQYF. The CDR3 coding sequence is TGTGCCAGCAGCTTAGCGGACAGGGGCCTCTACGAGCAGTACTTC.

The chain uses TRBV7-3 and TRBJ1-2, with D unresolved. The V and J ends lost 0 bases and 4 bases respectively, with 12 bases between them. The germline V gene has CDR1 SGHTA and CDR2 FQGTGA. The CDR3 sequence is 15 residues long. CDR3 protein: CASSLTAGSGYGYTF. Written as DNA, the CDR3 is TGTGCCAGCAGCTTAACGGCGGGGTCCGGCTATGGCTACACCTTC.

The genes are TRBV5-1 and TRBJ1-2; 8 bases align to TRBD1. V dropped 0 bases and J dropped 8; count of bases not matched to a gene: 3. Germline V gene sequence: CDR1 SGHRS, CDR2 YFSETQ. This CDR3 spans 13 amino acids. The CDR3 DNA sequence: TGCGCCAGCAGCTTGGAGGGACAGGTGGGCTACACCTTC. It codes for CASSLEGQVGYTF. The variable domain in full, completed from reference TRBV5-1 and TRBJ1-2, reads KAGVTQTPRYLIKTRGQQVTLSCSPISGHRSVSWYQQTPGQGLQFLFEYFSETQRNKGNFPGRFSGRQFSNSRSEMNVSTLELGDSALYLCASSLEGQVGYTFGSGTRLTVV.

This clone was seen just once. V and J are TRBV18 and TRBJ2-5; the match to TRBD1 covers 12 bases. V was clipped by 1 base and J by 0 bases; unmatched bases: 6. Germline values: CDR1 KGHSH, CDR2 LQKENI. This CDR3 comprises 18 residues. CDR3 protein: CASSPRDRGLLYQETQYF. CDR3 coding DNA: TGTGCCAGCTCACCACGGGACAGGGGGCTTTTGTACCAAGAGACCCAGTACTTC.

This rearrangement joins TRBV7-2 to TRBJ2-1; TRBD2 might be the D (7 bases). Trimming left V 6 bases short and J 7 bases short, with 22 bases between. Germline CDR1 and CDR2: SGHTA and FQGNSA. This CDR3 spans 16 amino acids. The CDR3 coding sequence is TGTGCCAGCAGGACTCGAGGGGGGGACCTCGGGAATGAGCAGTTCTTC. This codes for CASRTRGGDLGNEQFF.

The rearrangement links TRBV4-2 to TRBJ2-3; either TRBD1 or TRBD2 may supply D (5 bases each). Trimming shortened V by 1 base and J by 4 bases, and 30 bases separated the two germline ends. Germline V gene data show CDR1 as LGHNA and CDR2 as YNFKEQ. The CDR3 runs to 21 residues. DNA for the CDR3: TGTGCCAGCAGCCAAGGGGTGGGGGTCCCAGGTCTCCTTGGAGGCTCAGATACGCAGTATTTT. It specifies CASSQGVGVPGLLGGSDTQYF.

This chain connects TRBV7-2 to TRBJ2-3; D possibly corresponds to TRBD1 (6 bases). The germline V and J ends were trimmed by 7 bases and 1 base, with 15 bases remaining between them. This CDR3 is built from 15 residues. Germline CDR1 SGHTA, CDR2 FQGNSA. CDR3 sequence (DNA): TGTGCCAGCATCAACAAACGACAGGGCACAGATACGCAGTATTTT. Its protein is CASINKRQGTDTQYF.

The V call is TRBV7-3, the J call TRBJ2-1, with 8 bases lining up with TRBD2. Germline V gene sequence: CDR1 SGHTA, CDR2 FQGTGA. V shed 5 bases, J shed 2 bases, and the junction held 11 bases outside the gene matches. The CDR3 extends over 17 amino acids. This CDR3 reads CASSLAGSRRTYNEQFF. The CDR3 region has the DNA TGTGCCAGCAGCCTAGCGGGCTCCCGTCGGACCTACAATGAGCAGTTCTTC.

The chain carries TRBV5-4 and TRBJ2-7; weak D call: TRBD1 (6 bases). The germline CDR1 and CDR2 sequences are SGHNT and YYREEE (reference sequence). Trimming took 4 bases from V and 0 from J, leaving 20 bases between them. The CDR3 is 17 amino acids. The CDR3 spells CASSREPTGWGSYEQYF. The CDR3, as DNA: TGTGCCAGCAGCCGCGAGCCGACAGGTTGGGGCTCCTACGAGCAGTACTTC.

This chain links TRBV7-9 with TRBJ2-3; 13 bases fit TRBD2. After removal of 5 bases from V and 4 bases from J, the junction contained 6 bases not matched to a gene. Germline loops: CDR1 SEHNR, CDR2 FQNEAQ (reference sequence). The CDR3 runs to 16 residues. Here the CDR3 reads CASSVGLAGDPDTQYF. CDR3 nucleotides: TGTGCCAGCAGCGTCGGACTAGCGGGGGACCCAGATACGCAGTATTTT.

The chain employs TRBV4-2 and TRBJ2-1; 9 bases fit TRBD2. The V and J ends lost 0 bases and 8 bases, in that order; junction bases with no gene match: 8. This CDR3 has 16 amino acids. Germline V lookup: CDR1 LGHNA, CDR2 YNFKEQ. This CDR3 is CASSQDRGGGAHEQFF. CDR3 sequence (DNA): TGTGCCAGCAGCCAAGATCGCGGCGGGGGGGCTCATGAGCAGTTCTTC.

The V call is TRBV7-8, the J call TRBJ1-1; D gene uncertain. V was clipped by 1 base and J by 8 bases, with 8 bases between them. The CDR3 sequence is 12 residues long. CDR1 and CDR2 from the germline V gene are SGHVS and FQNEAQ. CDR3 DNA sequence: TGTGCCAGCAGCTTAGTTGGGGTAGAAGCTTTCTTT. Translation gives CASSLVGVEAFF.

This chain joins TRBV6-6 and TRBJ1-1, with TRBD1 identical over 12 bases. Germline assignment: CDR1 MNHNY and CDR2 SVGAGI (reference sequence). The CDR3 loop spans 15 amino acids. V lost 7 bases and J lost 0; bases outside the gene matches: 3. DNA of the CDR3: TGTGCCAGCACCGGGACAGGGGGCTTGAACACTGAAGCTTTCTTT. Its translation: CASTGTGGLNTEAFF.

In DNA, the CDR3 is TGTGCCAGCAGCTTAGCCCGACCAGGAGGAGCCGATACGCAGTATTTT. Translation: CASSLARPGGADTQYF. The genes are TRBV11-2 and TRBJ2-3, with D perhaps matching TRBD2 (5 bases). The CDR3 extends over 16 amino acids. The V gene lost 1 base and the J gene lost 6 bases, with 17 bases spanning the gap. Germline CDR1 is SGHAT and CDR2 is FQNNGV.

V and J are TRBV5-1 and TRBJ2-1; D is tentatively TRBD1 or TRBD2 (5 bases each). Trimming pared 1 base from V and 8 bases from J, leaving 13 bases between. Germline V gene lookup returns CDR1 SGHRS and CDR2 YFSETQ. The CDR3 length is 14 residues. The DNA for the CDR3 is TGCGCCAGCAGCTTGAATCCAGGGCGGGATGAGCAGTTCTTC. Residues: CASSLNPGRDEQFF.

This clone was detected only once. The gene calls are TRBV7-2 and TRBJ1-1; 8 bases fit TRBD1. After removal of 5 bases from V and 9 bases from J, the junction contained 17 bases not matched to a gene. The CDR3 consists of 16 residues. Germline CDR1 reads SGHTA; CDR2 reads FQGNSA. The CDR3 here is CASSPRPGGGPIQAFF. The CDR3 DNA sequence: TGTGCCAGCAGCCCCAGACCAGGGGGCGGCCCCATTCAAGCTTTCTTT.